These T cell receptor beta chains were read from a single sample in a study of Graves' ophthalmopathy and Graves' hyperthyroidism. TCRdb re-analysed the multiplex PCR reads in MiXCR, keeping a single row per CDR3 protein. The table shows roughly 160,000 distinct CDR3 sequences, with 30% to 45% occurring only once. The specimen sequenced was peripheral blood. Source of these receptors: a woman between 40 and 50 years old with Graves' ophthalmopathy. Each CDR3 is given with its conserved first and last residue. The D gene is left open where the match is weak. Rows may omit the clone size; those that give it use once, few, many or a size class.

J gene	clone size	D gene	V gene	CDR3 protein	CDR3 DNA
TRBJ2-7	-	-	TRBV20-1	CSARVAATFGEQYF	TGCAGTGCTAGAGTAGCGGCCACCTTTGGGGAGCAGTACTTC
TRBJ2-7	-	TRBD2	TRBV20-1	CSARGFDVYEQYF	TGCAGTGCGCGGGGGTTTGACGTCTACGAGCAGTACTTC
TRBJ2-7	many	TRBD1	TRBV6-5	CASSYVNGQGAEQYF	TGTGCCAGCAGTTACGTCAACGGACAGGGGGCCGAGCAGTACTTC
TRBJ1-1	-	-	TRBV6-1	CASSIGMGGLKAFF	TGTGCCAGCAGCATCGGTATGGGGGGTCTTAAAGCTTTCTTT
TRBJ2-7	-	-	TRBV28	CASSWATSGDEQYF	TGTGCCAGCAGTTGGGCAACCTCTGGGGACGAGCAGTACTTC
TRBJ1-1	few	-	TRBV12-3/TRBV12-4	CASSPWRSMNTEAFF	TGTGCCAGCAGCCCTTGGCGGAGTATGAACACTGAAGCTTTCTTT
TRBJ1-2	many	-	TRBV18	CASSPRAENVYGYTF	TGTGCCAGCTCCCCGAGGGCGGAGAACGTCTATGGCTACACCTTC
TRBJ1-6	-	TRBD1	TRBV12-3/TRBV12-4	CASSFTGTGGFSPLHF	TGTGCCAGCAGTTTTACCGGGACAGGGGGCTTTTCACCCCTCCACTTT
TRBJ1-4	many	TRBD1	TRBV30	CAWSVQRTGGNEKLFF	TGTGCCTGGAGTGTCCAACGGACAGGGGGAAATGAAAAACTGTTTTTT
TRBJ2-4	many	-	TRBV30	CASAKGVQNIQYF	TGTGCCTCCGCAAAGGGGGTTCAAAACATTCAGTACTTC
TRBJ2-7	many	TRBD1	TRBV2	CASSGTGFALTYEQYF	TGTGCCAGCAGCGGGACAGGGTTCGCGCTAACCTACGAGCAGTACTTC
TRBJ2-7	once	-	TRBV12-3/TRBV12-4	CASNFANGEQYF	TGTGCCAGCAATTTCGCTAATGGAGAGCAGTACTTC
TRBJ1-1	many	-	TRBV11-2	CASSFMGGTEAFF	TGTGCCAGCAGCTTCATGGGGGGCACTGAAGCTTTCTTT
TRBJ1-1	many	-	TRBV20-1	CSATGTEAFF	TGCAGTGCCACCGGGACGGAAGCTTTCTTT
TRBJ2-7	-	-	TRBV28	CASSYRGTSYEQYF	TGTGCCAGCAGTTACCGGGGGACCTCATACGAGCAGTACTTC
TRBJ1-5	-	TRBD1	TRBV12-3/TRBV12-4	CASSPGNRGRRNQPQHF	TGTGCCAGCAGTCCCGGAAACAGGGGCCGAAGGAATCAGCCCCAGCATTTT
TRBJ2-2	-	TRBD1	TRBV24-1	CATSDFGTGDTGELFF	TGTGCCACCAGTGATTTTGGGACAGGGGACACCGGGGAGCTGTTTTTT
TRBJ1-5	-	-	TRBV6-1	CASGTGPNQPQHF	TGTGCCAGTGGAACAGGGCCGAATCAGCCCCAGCATTTT
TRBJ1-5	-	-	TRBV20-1	CSAIQAYSNQPQHF	TGCAGTGCTATACAGGCTTATAGCAATCAGCCCCAGCATTTT
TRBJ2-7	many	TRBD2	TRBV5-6	CASSYGLAGRYEQYF	TGTGCCAGCAGCTATGGACTAGCGGGACGCTACGAGCAGTACTTC
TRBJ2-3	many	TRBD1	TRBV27	CASSRQGSTDTQYF	TGTGCCAGCAGCCGACAGGGGTCCACAGATACGCAGTATTTT
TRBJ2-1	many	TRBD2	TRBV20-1	CSASARAGSYNEQFF	TGCAGTGCTAGTGCACGAGCGGGATCCTACAATGAGCAGTTCTTC
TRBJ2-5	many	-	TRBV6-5	CASSYSIRNRQETQYF	TGTGCCAGCAGTTACTCGATCCGGAATCGACAAGAGACCCAGTACTTC
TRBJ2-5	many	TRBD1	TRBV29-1	CSVEPDRPETQYF	TGCAGCGTTGAACCGGACAGGCCAGAGACCCAGTACTTC
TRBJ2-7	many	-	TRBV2	CASKEQFSYEQYF	TGTGCCAGCAAGGAGCAGTTCTCCTACGAGCAGTACTTC
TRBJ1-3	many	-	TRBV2	CASKAVLSGNTIYF	TGTGCCAGCAAGGCAGTACTCTCTGGAAACACCATATATTTT
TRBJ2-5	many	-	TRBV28	CASSQNSIRETQYF	TGTGCCAGCAGCCAAAATTCGATTCGAGAGACCCAGTACTTC
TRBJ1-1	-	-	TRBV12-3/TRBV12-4	CASTDGGKWTEAFF	TGTGCCAGCACCGATGGGGGGAAGTGGACTGAAGCTTTCTTT
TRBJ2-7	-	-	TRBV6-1	CASTDSGYSYEQYF	TGTGCCAGCACCGATAGCGGTTACTCCTACGAGCAGTACTTC
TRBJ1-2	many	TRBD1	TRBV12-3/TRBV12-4	CASSTSTGEHGYTF	TGTGCCAGCAGTACCTCGACAGGGGAACATGGCTACACCTTC
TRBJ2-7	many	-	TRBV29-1	CSVGDGSYEQYF	TGCAGCGTGGGGGACGGGTCCTACGAGCAGTACTTC
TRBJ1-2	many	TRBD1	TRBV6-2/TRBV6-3	CASSYSSRGNYGYTF	TGTGCCAGCAGTTACTCGAGCAGGGGGAACTATGGCTACACCTTC
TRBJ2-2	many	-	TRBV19	CASSQLTSTGELFF	TGTGCCAGTAGCCAGTTAACCAGCACCGGGGAGCTGTTTTTT
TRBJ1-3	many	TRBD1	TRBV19	CASSHRTGGGSGNTIYF	TGTGCCAGTAGTCATCGGACAGGGGGCGGCTCTGGAAACACCATATATTTT
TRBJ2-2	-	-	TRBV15	CATSGNRDGGGELFF	TGTGCCACCAGCGGCAACAGGGACGGCGGCGGGGAGCTGTTTTTT
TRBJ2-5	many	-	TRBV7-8	CASSFLLGYQETQYF	TGTGCCAGCAGCTTTCTTCTTGGGTACCAAGAGACCCAGTACTTC
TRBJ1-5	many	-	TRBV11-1	CASSYGGTQPQHF	TGTGCCAGCAGCTATGGGGGGACGCAGCCCCAGCATTTT
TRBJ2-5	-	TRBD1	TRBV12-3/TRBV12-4	CASSFTTGYQETQYF	TGTGCCAGCAGTTTCACGACAGGGTACCAAGAGACCCAGTACTTC
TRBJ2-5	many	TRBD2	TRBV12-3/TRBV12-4	CASSGLAGPQETQYF	TGTGCCAGCAGTGGACTAGCGGGGCCTCAAGAGACCCAGTACTTC
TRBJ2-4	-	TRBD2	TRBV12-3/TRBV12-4	CASSSTLGGLAGVRAKNIQYF	TGTGCCAGCAGTTCAACCCTCGGGGGACTAGCGGGAGTGAGAGCCAAAAACATTCAGTACTTC
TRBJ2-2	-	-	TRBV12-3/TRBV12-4	CASTPAEGYTGELFF	TGTGCCAGCACCCCCGCCGAAGGGTACACCGGGGAGCTGTTTTTT
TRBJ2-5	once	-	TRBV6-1	CAISELGGQETQYF	TGTGCCATCAGTGAGTTGGGGGGCCAAGAGACCCAGTACTTC
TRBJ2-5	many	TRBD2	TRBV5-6	CASSTGLATQETQYF	TGTGCCAGCAGCACGGGACTAGCGACCCAAGAGACCCAGTACTTC
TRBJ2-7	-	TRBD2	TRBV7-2	CASSSSGRAGEQYF	TGTGCCAGCAGCTCTAGCGGGAGGGCAGGCGAGCAGTACTTC
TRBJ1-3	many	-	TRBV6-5	CASTQGGWSSGNTIYF	TGTGCCAGCACGCAAGGGGGATGGAGCTCTGGAAACACCATATATTTT
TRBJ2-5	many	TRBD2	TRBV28	CASERDGETQYF	TGTGCCAGCGAGCGGGACGGAGAGACCCAGTACTTC
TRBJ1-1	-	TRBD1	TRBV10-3	CAIRVGTDNTEAFF	TGTGCCATCAGAGTGGGGACAGATAACACTGAAGCTTTCTTT
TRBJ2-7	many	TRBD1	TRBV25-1	CASSFRGQGYEQYF	TGTGCCAGCAGTTTCCGGGGACAGGGCTACGAGCAGTACTTC
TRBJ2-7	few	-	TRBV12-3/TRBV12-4	CASSFEQLPYEQYF	TGTGCCAGCAGTTTTGAGCAGCTGCCCTACGAGCAGTACTTC
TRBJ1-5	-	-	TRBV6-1	CARDRNRPQHF	TGTGCCAGGGACCGAAACCGGCCCCAGCATTTT
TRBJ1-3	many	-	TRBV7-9	CASSKISGNTIYF	TGTGCCAGCAGCAAGATCTCTGGAAACACCATATATTTT
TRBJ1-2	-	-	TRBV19	CASRRTEAYGYTF	TGTGCCAGTAGACGGACAGAAGCCTATGGCTACACCTTC
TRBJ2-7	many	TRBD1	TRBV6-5	CASSYRDRGTYEQYF	TGTGCCAGCAGTTATCGGGACAGGGGGACCTACGAGCAGTACTTC
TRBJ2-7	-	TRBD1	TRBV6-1	CASSEGQSISYEQYF	TGTGCCAGCAGTGAGGGACAGTCCATCTCCTACGAGCAGTACTTC
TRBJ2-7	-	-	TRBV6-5	CASSSEEGFEQYF	TGTGCCAGCAGTTCCGAGGAGGGGTTCGAGCAGTACTTC
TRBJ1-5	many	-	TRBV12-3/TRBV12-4	CASTYAAGNGNQPQHF	TGTGCCAGCACCTATGCAGCAGGGAACGGCAATCAGCCCCAGCATTTT
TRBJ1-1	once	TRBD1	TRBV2	CASTPGTGEGNTEAFF	TGTGCCAGCACGCCGGGGACAGGGGAAGGTAACACTGAAGCTTTCTTT
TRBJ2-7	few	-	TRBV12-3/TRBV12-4	CASSPSWGHLHPYEQYF	TGTGCCAGCAGTCCCTCATGGGGACACCTTCATCCCTACGAGCAGTACTTC
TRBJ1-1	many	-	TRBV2	CASFRQNTEAFF	TGTGCCAGCTTCCGGCAGAACACTGAAGCTTTCTTT